Listed below are T cell receptor beta chains from one sample, sequenced in a study of cytotoxic CD8 clonotypes in ibrutinib-treated CLL. Sequenced by immunoSEQ multiplex PCR; TCRdb stores in-frame clones only, minus some. The sample has 200,000 to 250,000 clones; about three quarters are singletons. Sample: PBMCs, taken after 12 months of ibrutinib treatment. Receptor source: a human donor with chronic lymphocytic leukemia. Both conserved end residues are part of each CDR3. Each record gives: D gene, J gene, clone size, V gene, CDR3 protein, CDR3 DNA. A D gene is named only where the DNA matches it firmly. Size tells how often a clone was seen (once, few, many) or the class of an expanded clone, and some rows leave it out.

D gene: NA; J gene: TRBJ1-2; clone size: NA; V gene: TRBV6-1; CDR3 protein: CASSEAQGSAF; CDR3 DNA: TGTGCCAGCAGTGAAGCACAGGGTTCCGCCTTC
D gene: TRBD2; J gene: TRBJ2-5; clone size: NA; V gene: TRBV9; CDR3 protein: CASSVPGLAGRETQYF; CDR3 DNA: TGTGCCAGCAGCGTGCCGGGACTAGCGGGACGGGAGACCCAGTACTTC
D gene: NA; J gene: TRBJ1-2; clone size: NA; V gene: TRBV4-2; CDR3 protein: CASSQDRGAGGYTF; CDR3 DNA: TGTGCCAGCAGCCAAGATAGGGGGGCCGGGGGCTACACCTTC
D gene: NA; J gene: TRBJ1-3; clone size: once; V gene: TRBV7-8; CDR3 protein: CASSLLVAGPGNTIYF; CDR3 DNA: TGTGCCAGCAGCTTATTGGTCGCCGGGCCTGGAAACACCATATATTTT
D gene: NA; J gene: TRBJ2-3; clone size: NA; V gene: TRBV28; CDR3 protein: CASSLKPRADTQYF; CDR3 DNA: TGTGCCAGCAGTTTAAAACCGAGGGCAGATACGCAGTATTTT
D gene: NA; J gene: TRBJ1-5; clone size: NA; V gene: TRBV15; CDR3 protein: CATSRTPVKNQPQHF; CDR3 DNA: TGTGCCACCAGCAGAACCCCCGTCAAGAATCAGCCCCAGCATTTT
D gene: NA; J gene: TRBJ2-1; clone size: NA; V gene: TRBV19; CDR3 protein: CASDPGQSSYNEQFF; CDR3 DNA: TGTGCCAGTGACCCGGGGCAGAGCTCCTACAATGAGCAGTTCTTC
D gene: NA; J gene: TRBJ1-2; clone size: NA; V gene: TRBV5-6; CDR3 protein: CASSLRDGYTF; CDR3 DNA: TGTGCCAGCAGCTTGAGGGATGGCTACACCTTC
D gene: NA; J gene: TRBJ1-4; clone size: few; V gene: TRBV28; CDR3 protein: CASRTFGGKLFF; CDR3 DNA: TGTGCCAGCAGGACCTTTGGGGGAAAACTGTTTTTT
D gene: NA; J gene: TRBJ2-5; clone size: NA; V gene: TRBV7-2; CDR3 protein: CASSLTGNRGETQYF; CDR3 DNA: TGTGCCAGCAGCCTAACAGGGAACCGGGGAGAGACCCAGTACTTC
D gene: NA; J gene: TRBJ2-2; clone size: NA; V gene: TRBV30; CDR3 protein: CAWSGGTRVTNTGELFF; CDR3 DNA: TGTGCCTGGAGCGGGGGGACAAGGGTTACGAACACCGGGGAGCTGTTTTTT
D gene: NA; J gene: TRBJ2-7; clone size: NA; V gene: TRBV20-1; CDR3 protein: CSAPDYYEQYF; CDR3 DNA: TGCAGTGCCCCGGACTATTACGAGCAGTACTTC
D gene: TRBD1; J gene: TRBJ2-2; clone size: NA; V gene: TRBV2; CDR3 protein: CASSPRGQGGGELFF; CDR3 DNA: TGTGCCAGCAGTCCCCGAGGACAGGGCGGCGGGGAGCTGTTTTTT
D gene: NA; J gene: TRBJ1-2; clone size: NA; V gene: TRBV5-1; CDR3 protein: CASSLLSAANYGYTF; CDR3 DNA: TGCGCCAGCAGCTTACTGTCGGCAGCTAACTATGGCTACACCTTC
D gene: TRBD1; J gene: TRBJ2-7; clone size: NA; V gene: TRBV5-1; CDR3 protein: CASSSVRQGEQYF; CDR3 DNA: TGCGCCAGCAGCTCAGTACGACAGGGGGAGCAGTACTTC
D gene: NA; J gene: TRBJ2-7; clone size: NA; V gene: TRBV28; CDR3 protein: CASSWRQAELPYEQYF; CDR3 DNA: TGTGCCAGCAGTTGGCGACAGGCCGAACTCCCCTACGAGCAGTACTTC
D gene: NA; J gene: TRBJ1-6; clone size: NA; V gene: TRBV9; CDR3 protein: CASTLEAGDSPLHF; CDR3 DNA: TGTGCCAGCACCCTCGAGGCGGGCGATTCACCCCTCCACTTT
D gene: NA; J gene: TRBJ1-5; clone size: NA; V gene: TRBV28; CDR3 protein: CASIGPRRQPQHF; CDR3 DNA: TGTGCCAGCATCGGACCACGTAGGCAGCCCCAGCATTTT
D gene: TRBD1; J gene: TRBJ1-3; clone size: NA; V gene: TRBV7-9; CDR3 protein: CASSPDRSGGNTIYF; CDR3 DNA: TGTGCCAGCAGCCCGGACAGGTCAGGGGGAAACACCATATATTTT
D gene: NA; J gene: TRBJ2-7; clone size: NA; V gene: TRBV6-1; CDR3 protein: CASSRAWDSYEQYF; CDR3 DNA: TGTGCCAGCAGTAGGGCCTGGGATTCCTACGAGCAGTACTTC
D gene: NA; J gene: TRBJ1-2; clone size: NA; V gene: TRBV6-1; CDR3 protein: CASSEGGTVVYGYTF; CDR3 DNA: TGTGCCAGCAGTGAAGGTGGGACCGTCGTCTATGGCTACACCTTC
D gene: TRBD1; J gene: TRBJ2-1; clone size: NA; V gene: TRBV5-1; CDR3 protein: CASSHSTGASYNEQFF; CDR3 DNA: TGCGCCAGCAGCCACTCGACAGGGGCCTCCTACAATGAGCAGTTCTTC
D gene: TRBD1; J gene: TRBJ1-2; clone size: NA; V gene: TRBV2; CDR3 protein: CASRGDRDAGYTF; CDR3 DNA: TGTGCCAGCAGGGGGGACAGGGACGCCGGCTACACCTTC
D gene: TRBD1; J gene: TRBJ1-1; clone size: NA; V gene: TRBV6-5; CDR3 protein: CASSAGTGGRKAFF; CDR3 DNA: TGTGCCAGCAGTGCCGGGACAGGGGGGAGAAAAGCTTTCTTT
D gene: NA; J gene: TRBJ2-4; clone size: once; V gene: TRBV21-1; CDR3 protein: CASRNTSDRPGIQYF; CDR3 DNA: TGTGCCAGCAGAAACACTTCGGACAGGCCAGGGATTCAGTACTTC
D gene: NA; J gene: TRBJ1-2; clone size: NA; V gene: TRBV5-1; CDR3 protein: CASSDRTGPFGLGTF; CDR3 DNA: NA
D gene: NA; J gene: TRBJ2-7; clone size: NA; V gene: TRBV21-1; CDR3 protein: CASSKVGETYTYEQYF; CDR3 DNA: TGTGCCAGCAGCAAAGTGGGAGAGACTTATACCTACGAGCAGTACTTC
D gene: TRBD1; J gene: TRBJ1-1; clone size: once; V gene: TRBV5-1; CDR3 protein: CASSWTGGDTEAFF; CDR3 DNA: TGCGCCAGCTCCTGGACAGGAGGTGACACTGAAGCTTTCTTT
D gene: NA; J gene: TRBJ2-7; clone size: NA; V gene: TRBV6-5; CDR3 protein: CAATDGLGYEQYF; CDR3 DNA: TGTGCCGCTACGGATGGCTTGGGCTACGAGCAGTACTTC
D gene: TRBD2; J gene: TRBJ2-3; clone size: NA; V gene: TRBV28; CDR3 protein: CASSLTSGRGTDTQYF; CDR3 DNA: TGTGCCAGCAGTCTGACTAGCGGGAGGGGAACAGATACGCAGTATTTT